One and the same sample provided the 28 T cell receptor beta chains below, sequenced in a study of shared clonotypes between healthy human individuals (dated by TCRdb to 2020 to 2022). Library prep was done by the immunoSEQ multiplex PCR assay. What TCRdb holds here is the immuneACCESS table cut down to in-frame rearrangements. Part of the clones is not present; checked against another copy, under half of the missing clones reflect an unresolved V gene, and the others are unexplained. Within this sample are fewer than 700,000 clones, with around 80% of them counted one time only. Together, the top ten hold 12% of the sample. Material: PBMCs. Receptor source: a woman aged 40-49 years in good health. Some clones in this sample may be carry-over from other donors' samples.

V is TRBV6-1 and J is TRBJ2-5; weak D call: TRBD1 (5 bases). CDR3 size: 14 residues. V was shortened by 7 bases and J by 2 bases, with 14 bases between the two germline ends. The germline V gene has CDR1 MNHNS and CDR2 SASEGT. The CDR3 sequence: CASMIERGQETQYF. CDR3 nucleotides: TGTGCCAGCATGATTGAAAGGGGACAAGAGACCCAGTACTTC.

The chain has TRBV18 and TRBJ1-2; 7 positions match TRBD1. This CDR3 has 16 residues. CDR1 and CDR2 (germline): KGHSH, LQKENI. V gave up 3 bases and J gave up 3 bases; unmatched junction bases: 10. DNA for the CDR3: TGTGCCAGCTCACCCCGAACCGATACAGGGGACTATGGCTACACCTTC. Its protein product is CASSPRTDTGDYGYTF. The full variable domain, with the rest looked up from reference TRBV18 and TRBJ1-2, is NAGVMQNPRHLVRRRGQEARLRCSPMKGHSHVYWYRQLPEEGLKFMVYLQKENIIDESGMPKERFSAEFPKEGPSILRIQQVVRGDSAAYFCASSPRTDTGDYGYTFGSGTRLTVV.

As regards this clone: This clone may be a read error of a much larger clone one base away. The same CDR3 is also encoded by other DNA sequences in this sample. The chain combines TRBV7-3 with TRBJ2-1; 7 nucleotides line up with TRBD2. Germline V gene lookup returns CDR1 SGHTA and CDR2 FQGTGA. V was pared by 3 bases and J by 9 bases, with 8 bases of the junction left unmatched. The CDR3 length is 14 residues. The CDR3 region has the DNA TGTGCCAGCAGCTTTTCCTCGGGCGGGGGTGAGCAGTTCTTC. Translated: CASSFSSGGGEQFF.

The chain has TRBV7-2 and TRBJ1-1; D is possibly TRBD1 (6 bases). This CDR3 has 16 residues. The V end lost 2 bases, the J end lost 0 bases, and 13 bases lay between the germline ends. Germline V gene lookup returns CDR1 SGHTA and CDR2 FQGNSA. The CDR3 loop reads CASSLNGGPMNTEAFF. Written as DNA, the CDR3 is TGTGCCAGCAGCTTAAATGGGGGGCCCATGAACACTGAAGCTTTCTTT.

This clone was found a few times. The CDR3: CASSALSVRAEAFF. In nucleotides, the CDR3 is TGTGCCAGCAGTGCACTAAGTGTGAGGGCTGAAGCTTTCTTT. The chain is built from TRBV2 and TRBJ1-1; D unresolved. The length of the CDR3 is 14 residues. Trimming took off 4 bases at V and 6 bases at J, with 15 bases between the two ends. The germline V gene encodes CDR1 SNHLY and CDR2 FYNNEI.

The rearrangement links TRBV25-1 to TRBJ2-5; D unresolved. This CDR3 has 12 amino acids. Trimming left V 2 bases short and J 3 bases short, with 4 bases between. Looked up from germline, CDR1 is MGHDK and CDR2 is SYGVNS. The DNA of the CDR3 is TGTGCCAGCAGTGAAAGTGAAGAGACCCAGTACTTC. It yields the protein CASSESEETQYF.

This clone was seen a handful of times. The rearrangement links TRBV4-1 to TRBJ2-1; 7 positions match TRBD1. The germline V gene encodes CDR1 MGHRA and CDR2 YSYEKL. CDR3 length: 15 residues. With 5 bases clipped from V and 6 bases from J, the junction kept 10 bases outside the gene matches. The CDR3 DNA reads TGCGCCAGCAGCAATAGACAGGGCCGTACCAATGAGCAGTTCTTC. This translates into CASSNRQGRTNEQFF.

This chain connects TRBV11-1 to TRBJ2-7; TRBD1 is a possible D gene (6 bases). Between the trimmed V and J ends, which lost 5 bases and 4 bases, there was a span of 18 bases. This CDR3 is 15 amino acids long. In germline, CDR1 is SGHAT, CDR2 FQDESV (reference sequence). The CDR3 DNA reads as TGTGCCAGCAGCCCCCTACAGGGCGGCCCATACGAGCAGTACTTC. This encodes CASSPLQGGPYEQYF.

The V call is TRBV28, the J call TRBJ2-7; TRBD1 is a possible D gene (5 bases). The CDR3 length is 11 residues. The germline gives CDR1 MDHEN, CDR2 SYDVKM. Trimming took 2 bases from V and 13 from J, leaving 12 bases between them. This chain's CDR3 is CASSLMGQIYF. Here the CDR3 DNA reads TGTGCCAGCAGTTTAATGGGGCAGATATACTTC.

This clone was recorded only once. This chain joins TRBV4-2 and TRBJ1-1; D is ambiguous. V dropped 0 bases and J dropped 13 bases, with 18 bases sitting between them. CDR1 is LGHNA, CDR2 YNFKEQ, per germline. This CDR3 contains 14 residues. CDR3 in amino acids: CASSQDAAGRTLFF. The CDR3, as DNA: TGTGCCAGCAGCCAAGATGCGGCAGGACGTACCCTTTTCTTT.

The V call is TRBV20-1, the J call TRBJ2-5; no definite D call. Germline V CDR1 and CDR2: DFQATT, SNEGSKA (reference sequence). CDR3 length equals 11 residues. Deletions cut 3 bases from V and 7 bases from J, with 9 bases between. The CDR3 sequence is CSARTVGTQYF. CDR3 sequence (DNA): TGCAGTGCTAGGACGGTAGGGACCCAGTACTTC.

The chain uses TRBV7-6 and TRBJ2-7; either TRBD1 or TRBD2 may supply D (5 bases each). Between the trimmed V and J ends, which lost 1 base and 6 bases, there was a span of 10 bases. CDR1 is SGHVS, CDR2 FNYEAQ, per germline. The CDR3 length is 13 residues. The CDR3 nucleotides are TGTGCCAGCAGCTTAGGGGGGTACGGCGAGCAGTACTTC. Its translation: CASSLGGYGEQYF.

This sequence joins TRBV11-3 and TRBJ2-3; a possible D gene is TRBD2 (6 bases). This CDR3 comprises 14 residues. V was clipped by 5 bases and J by 0 bases, with 9 bases between them. CDR1 and CDR2 from the germline V gene are SGHNT and YENEEA. The CDR3 region is CASSKGLSTDTQYF. CDR3 bases: TGTGCCAGCAGCAAGGGACTCAGCACAGATACGCAGTATTTT.

This chain uses TRBV5-1 with TRBJ1-4; 8 bases match TRBD1. Germline trimming cut 4 bases from V and 7 bases from J; bases unmatched to any gene: 9. This CDR3 is built from 15 residues. CDR1 SGHRS and CDR2 YFSETQ come from the germline V gene. The CDR3 region is CASSGGQGGFEKLFF. CDR3 sequence (DNA): TGCGCCAGCAGCGGAGGACAGGGTGGGTTTGAAAAACTGTTTTTT.

The chain couples TRBV2 to TRBJ1-4, with TRBD1 matching over 7 bases. CDR1 SNHLY and CDR2 FYNNEI come from the germline V gene. The V segment lost 6 bases and the J segment 1 base; nucleotides outside the gene matches: 8. The CDR3 runs 16 residues. CDR3 sequence reads: CASRLNRQGTNEKLFF. DNA of the CDR3: TGTGCCAGCAGGCTCAATCGACAGGGAACTAATGAAAAACTGTTTTTT.

In the case of this clone: Different DNA sequences within this sample yield the same CDR3. The rearrangement uses TRBV5-1 and TRBJ1-1; 7 bases agree with TRBD1. Trimming cost V 0 bases and J 2 bases; bases outside gene matches: 1. The CDR3 has 14 amino acids. Germline CDR1 is SGHRS and CDR2 is YFSETQ. CDR3 DNA: TGCGCCAGCAGCTTGGGGACAGGTAACACTGAAGCTTTCTTT. This translates into CASSLGTGNTEAFF.

The chain joins TRBV7-2 to TRBJ1-3; no definite D call. In germline, CDR1 is SGHTA, CDR2 FQGNSA. V was pared by 0 bases and J by 0 bases, with 6 bases between. CDR3 length: 15 amino acids. CDR3 DNA sequence: TGTGCCAGCAGCTTAGCCCTCTACTCTGGAAACACCATATATTTT. This gives the protein CASSLALYSGNTIYF.

This clone occurred a few times. CDR3 DNA sequence: TGTGCCAGCAGTTTATCAGAGGACTCGGGGGCGGGAGCCTACGAGCAGTACTTC. Translation: CASSLSEDSGAGAYEQYF. This chain links TRBV27 with TRBJ2-7; possibly TRBD2 for D (7 bases). Per germline, CDR1 MNHEY and CDR2 SMNVEV (reference sequence). This CDR3 is 18 amino acids long. V lost 0 bases to trimming and J lost 2 bases, with 20 bases between them.

The chain carries TRBV29-1 and TRBJ2-1; no reliable D call. The CDR3 contains 16 residues. V lost 1 base, J lost 4 bases, and 17 bases lay in between. Germline loops: CDR1 SQVTM, CDR2 ANQGSEA. The CDR3, as DNA: TGCAGCGTTGAAGGGGGTTCTCCAAGATTATACAATGAGCAGTTCTTC. Translation gives CSVEGGSPRLYNEQFF.

This chain connects TRBV4-1 to TRBJ1-5; 7 bases are a match to TRBD1. CDR3 length: 13 residues. The germline CDR1 and CDR2 sequences are MGHRA and YSYEKL. V was clipped by 8 bases and J by 2 bases; unmatched bases: 3. The CDR3 spells CASGTGGNQPQHF. CDR3 nucleotides: TGCGCCAGCGGCACAGGGGGCAATCAGCCCCAGCATTTT.

The chain couples TRBV27 to TRBJ1-4; D not resolved. In germline, CDR1 is MNHEY, CDR2 SMNVEV (reference sequence). This CDR3 comprises 14 residues. Trimming removed 3 bases at V and 4 bases at J, with 9 bases between. This CDR3 reads CASSLEGSNEKLFF. The CDR3 nucleotides read TGTGCCAGCAGTTTGGAAGGGAGTAATGAAAAACTGTTTTTT.

The chain has TRBV28 and TRBJ1-4; 7 bases align to TRBD1. Trimming cost V 8 bases and J 4 bases; bases outside gene matches: 4. Looked up from germline, CDR1 is MDHEN and CDR2 is SYDVKM. The length of the CDR3 is 13 residues. CDR3 protein: CASETGSNEKLFF. The CDR3 bases are TGTGCCAGCGAGACAGGGAGTAATGAAAAACTGTTTTTT.

This chain uses TRBV7-2 with TRBJ2-5, with D unclear. Trimming took 4 bases from V and 9 from J, leaving 12 bases between them. The CDR3 length is 12 residues. CDR1 and CDR2 from the germline V gene are SGHTA and FQGNSA. The CDR3 bases are TGTGCCAGCAGCTCCCCGTTGGTTGCCCAGTACTTC. Residues: CASSSPLVAQYF.

The CDR3: CASSLMGAEFTDTQYF. As DNA, the CDR3 is TGTGCCAGCAGCTTAATGGGGGCGGAGTTCACAGATACGCAGTATTTT. The chain employs TRBV11-2 and TRBJ2-3, with D maybe TRBD1 (6 bases). Germline-derived CDR1 and CDR2 are SGHAT and FQNNGV. Trimming removed 2 bases from V and 2 bases from J, with 14 bases in between. The CDR3 totals 16 residues. Filled out from reference TRBV11-2 and TRBJ2-3, the complete variable domain reads EAGVAQSPRYKIIEKRQSVAFWCNPISGHATLYWYQQILGQGPKLLIQFQNNGVVDDSQLPKDRFSAERLKGVDSTLKIQPAKLEDSAVYLCASSLMGAEFTDTQYFGPGTRLTVL.

This chain joins TRBV5-6 and TRBJ1-1; a weak D match, TRBD1 (5 bases). V lost 1 base and J 4 bases, leaving 8 bases between the germline ends. The CDR3 is made up of 13 amino acids. The germline CDR1 and CDR2 sequences are SGHDT and YYEEEE. CDR3 amino acids: CASSLIGATEAFF. CDR3 coding DNA: TGTGCCAGCAGCTTGATCGGGGCCACTGAAGCTTTCTTT.

This clone was recorded once. The chain joins TRBV11-1 to TRBJ2-5; 11 nucleotides align to TRBD2. Trimming removed 1 base from V and 4 bases from J; junction bases left unmatched: 8. The CDR3 has 17 amino acids. Germline values: CDR1 SGHAT, CDR2 FQDESV (reference sequence). This chain's CDR3 is CASSLDRLAGGGETQYF. The CDR3 nucleotides are TGTGCCAGCAGCTTAGACAGGCTAGCGGGAGGCGGAGAGACCCAGTACTTC.

Concerning this clone: A far larger clone is just one base off, so this is likely a read error. This chain joins TRBV4-1 and TRBJ2-1, with 10 bases fitting TRBD2. This CDR3 is built from 14 residues. Per germline, CDR1 MGHRA and CDR2 YSYEKL. The CDR3 loop is CASSRTSGINGQFF. In DNA, the CDR3 is TGCGCCAGCAGCCGTACTAGCGGGATTAATGGGCAGTTCTTC.

V gene TRBV2 combines with J gene TRBJ2-7, with D perhaps matching TRBD1 (6 bases). V dropped 2 bases and J dropped 3 bases, with 11 bases sitting between them. In germline, CDR1 is SNHLY, CDR2 FYNNEI. This CDR3 region has 14 residues. CDR3 sequence (DNA): TGTGCCAGCAGTGAAATGGGGGCTCACTACGAGCAGTACTTC. Amino acid sequence: CASSEMGAHYEQYF.